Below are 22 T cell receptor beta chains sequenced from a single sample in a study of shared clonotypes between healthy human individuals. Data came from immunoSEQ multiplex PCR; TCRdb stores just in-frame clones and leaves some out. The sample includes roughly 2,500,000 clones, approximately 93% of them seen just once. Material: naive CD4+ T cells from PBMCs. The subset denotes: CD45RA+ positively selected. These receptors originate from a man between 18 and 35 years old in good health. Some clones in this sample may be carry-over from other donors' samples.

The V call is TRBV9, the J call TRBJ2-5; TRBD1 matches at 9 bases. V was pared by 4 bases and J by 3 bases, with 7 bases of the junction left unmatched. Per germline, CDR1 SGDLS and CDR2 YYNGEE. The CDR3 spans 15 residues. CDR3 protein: CASSSWGQGKETQYF. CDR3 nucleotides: TGTGCCAGCAGCTCCTGGGGACAGGGAAAAGAGACCCAGTACTTC.

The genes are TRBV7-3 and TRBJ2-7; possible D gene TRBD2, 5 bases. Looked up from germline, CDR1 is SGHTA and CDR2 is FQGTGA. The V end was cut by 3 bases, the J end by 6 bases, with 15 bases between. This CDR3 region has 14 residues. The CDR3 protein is CASSLGPSLFEQYF. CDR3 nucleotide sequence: TGTGCCAGCAGCTTGGGCCCTAGCCTCTTCGAGCAGTACTTC.

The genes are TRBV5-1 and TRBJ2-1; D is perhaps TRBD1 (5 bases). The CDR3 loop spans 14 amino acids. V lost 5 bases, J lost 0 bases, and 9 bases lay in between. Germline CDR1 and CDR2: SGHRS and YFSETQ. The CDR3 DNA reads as TGCGCCAGCAGATTGCAGGGCTCCTACAATGAGCAGTTCTTC. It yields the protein CASRLQGSYNEQFF.

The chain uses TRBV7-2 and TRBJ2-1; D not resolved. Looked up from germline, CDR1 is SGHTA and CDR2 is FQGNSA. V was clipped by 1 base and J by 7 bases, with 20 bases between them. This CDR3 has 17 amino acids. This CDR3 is CASSLVRTVGPLNEQFF. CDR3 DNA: TGTGCCAGCAGCTTAGTACGGACGGTCGGACCCTTGAATGAGCAGTTCTTC. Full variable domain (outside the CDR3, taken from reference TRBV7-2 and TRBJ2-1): GAGVSQSPSNKVTEKGKDVELRCDPISGHTALYWYRQSLGQGLEFLIYFQGNSAPDKSGLPSDRFSAERTGGSVSTLTIQRTQQEDSAVYLCASSLVRTVGPLNEQFFGPGTRLTVL.

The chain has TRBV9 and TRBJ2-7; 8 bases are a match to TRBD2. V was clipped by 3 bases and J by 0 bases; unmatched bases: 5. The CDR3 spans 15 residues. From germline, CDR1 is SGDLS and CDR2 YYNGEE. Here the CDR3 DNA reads TGTGCCAGCAGCGCGGGGGGGTCGAGCTCCTACGAGCAGTACTTC. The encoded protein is CASSAGGSSSYEQYF.

CDR3 nucleotides: TGTGCCACCAGCAGCGACAGCTACGAGCAGTACTTC. Its protein product is CATSSDSYEQYF. V gene TRBV15 combines with J gene TRBJ2-7, with D maybe TRBD1 (5 bases). From germline, CDR1 is LNHNV and CDR2 YYDKDF (reference sequence). Trimming cost V 3 bases and J 3 bases, with 6 bases left between them. The length of the CDR3 is 12 residues. The variable domain in full, completed from reference TRBV15 and TRBJ2-7, reads DAMVIQNPRYQVTQFGKPVTLSCSQTLNHNVMYWYQQKSSQAPKLLFHYYDKDFNNEADTPDNFQSRRPNTSFCFLDIRSPGLGDTAMYLCATSSDSYEQYFGPGTRLTVT.

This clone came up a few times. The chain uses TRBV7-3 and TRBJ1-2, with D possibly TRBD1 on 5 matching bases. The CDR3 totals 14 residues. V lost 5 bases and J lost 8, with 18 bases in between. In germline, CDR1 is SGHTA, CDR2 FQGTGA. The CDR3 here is CASSQAGTEGGYTF. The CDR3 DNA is TGTGCCAGCAGCCAGGCCGGGACGGAAGGCGGCTACACCTTC.

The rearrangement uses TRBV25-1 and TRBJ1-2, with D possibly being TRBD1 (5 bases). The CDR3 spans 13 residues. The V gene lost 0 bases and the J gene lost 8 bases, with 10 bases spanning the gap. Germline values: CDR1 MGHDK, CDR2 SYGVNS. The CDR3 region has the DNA TGTGCCAGCAGTGAATATATAGGGGCCGGCTACACCTTC. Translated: CASSEYIGAGYTF.

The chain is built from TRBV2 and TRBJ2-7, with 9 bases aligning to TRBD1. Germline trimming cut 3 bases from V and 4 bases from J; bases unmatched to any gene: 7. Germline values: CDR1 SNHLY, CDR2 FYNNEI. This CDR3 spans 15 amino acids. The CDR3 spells CASSDKTGGGYEQYF. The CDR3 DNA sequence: TGTGCCAGCAGTGATAAGACAGGGGGGGGTTACGAGCAGTACTTC.

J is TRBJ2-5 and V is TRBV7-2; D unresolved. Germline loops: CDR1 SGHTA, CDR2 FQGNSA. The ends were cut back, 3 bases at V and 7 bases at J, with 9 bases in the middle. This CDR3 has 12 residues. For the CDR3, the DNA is TGTGCCAGCAGCTTTGGTTCGGGGACCCAGTACTTC. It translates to CASSFGSGTQYF.

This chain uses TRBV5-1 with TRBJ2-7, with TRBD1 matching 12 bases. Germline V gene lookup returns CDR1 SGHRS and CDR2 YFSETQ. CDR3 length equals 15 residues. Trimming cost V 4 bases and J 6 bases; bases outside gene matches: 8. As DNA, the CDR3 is TGCGCCAGCAGCCCGGGGACAGGGGGCTCGGGCGAGCAGTACTTC. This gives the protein CASSPGTGGSGEQYF.

CDR3 coding DNA: TGTGCCAGCAGCCAGACTAGCGGTTCCACTCGGGAGCAGTACTTC. This translates into CASSQTSGSTREQYF. This rearrangement joins TRBV9 to TRBJ2-7; 9 nucleotides line up with TRBD2. The junction had 12 bases not matched to a gene; V was cut back by 4 bases and J by 7 bases. Germline CDR1 is SGDLS and CDR2 is YYNGEE. The CDR3 is made up of 15 amino acids.

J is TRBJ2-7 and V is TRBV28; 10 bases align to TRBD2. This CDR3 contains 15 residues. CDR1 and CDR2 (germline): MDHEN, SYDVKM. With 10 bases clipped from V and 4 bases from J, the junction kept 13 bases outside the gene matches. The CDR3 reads CAITAAGGPGYEQYF. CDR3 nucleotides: TGTGCCATCACAGCAGCGGGAGGGCCGGGGTACGAGCAGTACTTC.

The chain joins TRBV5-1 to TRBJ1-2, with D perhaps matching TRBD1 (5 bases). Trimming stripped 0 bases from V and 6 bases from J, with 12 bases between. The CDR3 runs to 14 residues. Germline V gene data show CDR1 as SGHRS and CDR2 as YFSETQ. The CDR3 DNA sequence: TGCGCCAGCAGCTTGGAGGGGTTCGCGGATGGCTACACCTTC. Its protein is CASSLEGFADGYTF. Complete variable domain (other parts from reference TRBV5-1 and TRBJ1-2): KAGVTQTPRYLIKTRGQQVTLSCSPISGHRSVSWYQQTPGQGLQFLFEYFSETQRNKGNFPGRFSGRQFSNSRSEMNVSTLELGDSALYLCASSLEGFADGYTFGSGTRLTVV.

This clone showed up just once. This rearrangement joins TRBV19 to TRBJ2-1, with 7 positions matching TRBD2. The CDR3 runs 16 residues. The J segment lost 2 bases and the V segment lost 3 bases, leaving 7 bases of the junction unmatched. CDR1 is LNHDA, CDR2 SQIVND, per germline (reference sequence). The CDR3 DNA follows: TGTGCCAGTAGTATCCCATCCAGCGGGACCTACAATGAGCAGTTCTTC. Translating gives CASSIPSSGTYNEQFF.

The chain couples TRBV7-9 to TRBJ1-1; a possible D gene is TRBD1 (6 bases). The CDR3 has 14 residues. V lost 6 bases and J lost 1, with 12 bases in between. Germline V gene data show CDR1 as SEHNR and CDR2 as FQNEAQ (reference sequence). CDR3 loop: CASRPVGANTEAFF. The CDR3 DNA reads TGTGCCAGCAGGCCCGTGGGGGCGAACACTGAAGCTTTCTTT.

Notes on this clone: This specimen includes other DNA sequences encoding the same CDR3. The CDR3 protein is CASSLGQAVGSEAFF. The CDR3 nucleotides read TGTGCCAGCAGCCTCGGACAGGCTGTCGGCTCTGAAGCTTTCTTT. The chain is built from TRBV7-9 and TRBJ1-1; 7 nucleotides line up with TRBD1. There are 15 residues in the CDR3. V shed 5 bases, J shed 6 bases, and the junction held 12 bases outside the gene matches. From germline, CDR1 is SEHNR and CDR2 FQNEAQ (reference sequence). The full variable domain, completed using reference TRBV7-9 and TRBJ1-1, is DTGVSQNPRHKITKRGQNVTFRCDPISEHNRLYWYRQTLGQGPEFLTYFQNEAQLEKSRLLSDRFSAERPKGSFSTLEIQRTEQGDSAMYLCASSLGQAVGSEAFFGQGTRLTVV.

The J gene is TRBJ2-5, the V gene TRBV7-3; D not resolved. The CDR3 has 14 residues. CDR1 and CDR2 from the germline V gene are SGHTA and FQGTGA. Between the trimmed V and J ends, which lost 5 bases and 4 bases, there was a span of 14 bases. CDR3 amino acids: CASSPNPRGETQYF. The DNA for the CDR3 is TGTGCCAGCAGCCCCAACCCTAGAGGAGAGACCCAGTACTTC.

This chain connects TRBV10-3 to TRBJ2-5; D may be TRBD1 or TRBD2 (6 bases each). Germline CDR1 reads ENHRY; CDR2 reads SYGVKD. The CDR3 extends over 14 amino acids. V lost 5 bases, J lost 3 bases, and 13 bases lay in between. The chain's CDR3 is CAISTRGGEETQYF. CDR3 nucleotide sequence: TGTGCCATCAGTACCAGGGGAGGAGAAGAGACCCAGTACTTC.

The CDR3 DNA reads as TGTGCCGGCGGGGGATGGCGGGGAGGCAATCAGCCCCAGCATTTT. Amino acids: CAGGGWRGGNQPQHF. The chain employs TRBV28 and TRBJ1-5, with D possibly TRBD1 on 5 matching bases. Germline assignment: CDR1 MDHEN and CDR2 SYDVKM. V shed 11 bases and J shed 2 bases, with 19 bases lying between them. The CDR3 is made up of 15 amino acids. Complete variable domain (other parts from reference TRBV28 and TRBJ1-5): DVKVTQSSRYLVKRTGEKVFLECVQDMDHENMFWYRQDPGLGLRLIYFSYDVKMKEKGDIPEGYSVSREKKERFSLILESASTNQTSMYLCAGGGWRGGNQPQHFGDGTRLSIL.

In nucleotides, the CDR3 is TGTGCCAGCAGTGAGGTTAGGGGCTCCTACAATGAGCAGTTCTTC. It translates to CASSEVRGSYNEQFF. The chain links TRBV2 to TRBJ2-1, with a tentative D call TRBD1 (5 bases). The CDR3 spans 15 residues. Germline CDR1 and CDR2: SNHLY and FYNNEI. V shed 3 bases and J shed 0 bases, with 9 bases lying between them.

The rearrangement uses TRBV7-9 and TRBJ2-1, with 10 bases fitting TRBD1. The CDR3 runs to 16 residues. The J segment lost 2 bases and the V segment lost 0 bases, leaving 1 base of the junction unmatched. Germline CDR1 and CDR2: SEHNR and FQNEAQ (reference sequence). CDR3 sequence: CASSLAGTGAYNEQFF. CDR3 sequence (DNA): TGTGCCAGCAGCTTAGCGGGGACAGGGGCCTACAATGAGCAGTTCTTC.